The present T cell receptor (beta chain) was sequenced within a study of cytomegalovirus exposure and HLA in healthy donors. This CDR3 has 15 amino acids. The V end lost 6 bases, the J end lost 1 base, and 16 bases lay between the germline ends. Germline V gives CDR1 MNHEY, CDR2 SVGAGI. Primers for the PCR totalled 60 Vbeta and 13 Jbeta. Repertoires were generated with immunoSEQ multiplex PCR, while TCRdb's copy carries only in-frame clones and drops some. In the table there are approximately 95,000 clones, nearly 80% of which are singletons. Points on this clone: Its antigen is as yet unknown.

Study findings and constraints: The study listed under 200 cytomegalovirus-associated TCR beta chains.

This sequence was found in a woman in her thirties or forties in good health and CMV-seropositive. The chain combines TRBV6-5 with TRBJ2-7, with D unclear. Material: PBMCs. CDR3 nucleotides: TGTGCCAGCAGGACGTCGGCAGGTTCTTCCTACGAGCAGTACTTC. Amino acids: CASRTSAGSSYEQYF.